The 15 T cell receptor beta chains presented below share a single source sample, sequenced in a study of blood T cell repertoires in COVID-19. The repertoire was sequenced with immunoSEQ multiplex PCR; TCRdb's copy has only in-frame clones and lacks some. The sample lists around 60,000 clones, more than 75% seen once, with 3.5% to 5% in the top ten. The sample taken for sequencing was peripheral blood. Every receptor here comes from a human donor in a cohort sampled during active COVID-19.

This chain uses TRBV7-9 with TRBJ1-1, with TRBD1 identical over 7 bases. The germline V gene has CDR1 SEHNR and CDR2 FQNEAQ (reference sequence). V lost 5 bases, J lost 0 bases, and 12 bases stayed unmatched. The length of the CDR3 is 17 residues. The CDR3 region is CASSPTITGVVNTEAFF. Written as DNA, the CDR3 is TGTGCCAGCAGCCCAACCATCACAGGGGTGGTGAACACTGAAGCTTTCTTT.

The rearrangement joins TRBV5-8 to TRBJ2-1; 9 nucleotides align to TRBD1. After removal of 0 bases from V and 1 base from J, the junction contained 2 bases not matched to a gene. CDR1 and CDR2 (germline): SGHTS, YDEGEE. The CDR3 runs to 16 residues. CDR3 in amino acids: CASSLAGTGSYNEQFF. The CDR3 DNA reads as TGTGCCAGCAGCTTGGCCGGGACAGGGTCCTACAATGAGCAGTTCTTC.

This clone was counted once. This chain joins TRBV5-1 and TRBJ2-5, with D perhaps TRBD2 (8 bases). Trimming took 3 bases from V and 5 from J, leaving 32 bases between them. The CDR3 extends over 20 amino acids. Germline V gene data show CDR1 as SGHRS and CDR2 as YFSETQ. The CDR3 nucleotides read TGCGCCAGCAGCTACACCCCTCCTAGGGGGCGGGGGGCGCCCCGTGAGACCCAGTACTTC. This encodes CASSYTPPRGRGAPRETQYF.

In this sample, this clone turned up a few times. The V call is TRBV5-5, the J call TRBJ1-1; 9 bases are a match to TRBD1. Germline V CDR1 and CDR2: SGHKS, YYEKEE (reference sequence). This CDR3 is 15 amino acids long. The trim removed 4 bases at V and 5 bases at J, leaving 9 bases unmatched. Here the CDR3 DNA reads TGTGCCAGCAGCCCCCGGGACAGGGACACGACTGAAGCTTTCTTT. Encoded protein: CASSPRDRDTTEAFF.

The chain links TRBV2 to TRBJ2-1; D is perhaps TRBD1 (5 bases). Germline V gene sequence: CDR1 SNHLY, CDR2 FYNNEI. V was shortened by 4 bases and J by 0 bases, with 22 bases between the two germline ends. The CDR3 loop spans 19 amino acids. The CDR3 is CASSGTIHGASGSYNEQFF. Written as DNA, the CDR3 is TGTGCCAGCAGTGGTACTATACATGGGGCTTCCGGCTCCTACAATGAGCAGTTCTTC.

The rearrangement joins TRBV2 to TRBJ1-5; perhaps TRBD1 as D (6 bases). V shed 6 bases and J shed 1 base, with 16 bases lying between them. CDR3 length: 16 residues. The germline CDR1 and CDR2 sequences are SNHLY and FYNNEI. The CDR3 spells CASSIRGMMSNQPQHF. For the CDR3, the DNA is TGTGCCAGCAGCATCAGGGGAATGATGAGCAATCAGCCCCAGCATTTT.

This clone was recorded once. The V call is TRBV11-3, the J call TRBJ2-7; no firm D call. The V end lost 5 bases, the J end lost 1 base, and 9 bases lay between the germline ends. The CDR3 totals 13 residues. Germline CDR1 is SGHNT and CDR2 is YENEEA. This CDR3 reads CASSPGGSYEQYF. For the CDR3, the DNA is TGTGCCAGCAGCCCCGGCGGTTCCTACGAGCAGTACTTC.

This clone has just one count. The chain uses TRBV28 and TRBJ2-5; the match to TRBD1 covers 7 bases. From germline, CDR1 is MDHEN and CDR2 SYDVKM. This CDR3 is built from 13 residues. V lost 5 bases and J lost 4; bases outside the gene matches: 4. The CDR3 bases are TGTGCCAGCAGTGAAGGGGGCTTAGAGACCCAGTACTTC. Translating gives CASSEGGLETQYF.

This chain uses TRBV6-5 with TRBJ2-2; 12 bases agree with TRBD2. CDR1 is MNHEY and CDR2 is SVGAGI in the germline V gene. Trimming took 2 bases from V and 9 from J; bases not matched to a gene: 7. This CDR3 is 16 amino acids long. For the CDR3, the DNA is TGTGCCAGCAGTTACCCGACGACTAGCGGGAGCAGGGAGCTGTTTTTT. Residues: CASSYPTTSGSRELFF.

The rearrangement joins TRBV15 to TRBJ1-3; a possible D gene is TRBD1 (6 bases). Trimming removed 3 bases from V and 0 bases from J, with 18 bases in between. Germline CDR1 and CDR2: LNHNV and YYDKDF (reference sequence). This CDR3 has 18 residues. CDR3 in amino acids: CATSRRAGQYSSGNTIYF. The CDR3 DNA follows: TGTGCCACCAGCAGGAGAGCCGGACAGTACTCCTCTGGAAACACCATATATTTT.

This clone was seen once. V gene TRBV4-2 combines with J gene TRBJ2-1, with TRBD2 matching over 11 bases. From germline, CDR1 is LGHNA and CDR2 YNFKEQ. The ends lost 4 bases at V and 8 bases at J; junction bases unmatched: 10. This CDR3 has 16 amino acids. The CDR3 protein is CASSPRTSGSGDEQFF. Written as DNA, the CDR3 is TGTGCCAGCAGCCCGCGAACTAGCGGGAGTGGGGATGAGCAGTTCTTC.

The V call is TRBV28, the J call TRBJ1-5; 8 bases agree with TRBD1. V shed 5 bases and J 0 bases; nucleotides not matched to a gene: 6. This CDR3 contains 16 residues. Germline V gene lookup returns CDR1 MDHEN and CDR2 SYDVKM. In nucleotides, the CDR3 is TGTGCCAGCAGTCGGGACAGGTTGGCTAGCAATCAGCCCCAGCATTTT. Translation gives CASSRDRLASNQPQHF.

The CDR3 protein is CASETSGRLPYEQYF. As DNA, the CDR3 is TGTGCCAGCGAAACTAGCGGGAGACTACCCTACGAGCAGTACTTC. The rearrangement links TRBV5-5 to TRBJ2-7; 11 positions match TRBD2. V shed 7 bases, J shed 2 bases, and the junction held 8 bases outside the gene matches. The CDR3 has 15 residues. Germline V gene data show CDR1 as SGHKS and CDR2 as YYEKEE (reference sequence).

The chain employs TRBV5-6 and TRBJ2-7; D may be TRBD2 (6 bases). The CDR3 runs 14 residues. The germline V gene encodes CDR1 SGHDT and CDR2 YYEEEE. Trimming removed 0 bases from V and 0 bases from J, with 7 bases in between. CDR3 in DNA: TGTGCCAGCAGCTTGGGCGGGAACTCCTACGAGCAGTACTTC. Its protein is CASSLGGNSYEQYF.

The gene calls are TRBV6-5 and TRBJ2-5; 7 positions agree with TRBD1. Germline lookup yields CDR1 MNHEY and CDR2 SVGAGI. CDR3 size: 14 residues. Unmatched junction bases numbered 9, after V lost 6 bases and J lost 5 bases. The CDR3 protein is CASSSGQFQETQYF. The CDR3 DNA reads TGTGCCAGCAGCTCGGGACAGTTTCAGGAGACCCAGTACTTC.